This TCR beta chain emerged from a study of OX40 agonist ivuxolimab in advanced cancers. Study background: Cohort: approximately 83% men, mean age about 62, aged roughly 20 to 79. Findings of the study overall: The mean number of expanded clones was higher in CD8+ T cells than in CD4+.

Assay: immunoSEQ multiplex PCR; the TCRdb copy retains only in-frame clones and omits some. Here the sample spans some 80,000 clones, roughly 84% being singletons. Autoimmune disease history or systemic immunosuppression disqualified patients. Of note for this clone: Its specificity is not known.

CDR3 length equals 15 residues. Germline CDR1 reads SGHTA; CDR2 reads FQGNSA. Trimming removed 5 bases from V and 1 base from J, with 14 bases in between. The sequenced sample was CD4+ or CD8+ T cells sorted from blood, obtained in a trial of the OX40 agonist ivuxolimab. The chain is built from TRBV7-2 and TRBJ1-1, with D possibly matching TRBD1 (6 bases). The sequence came from an adult with an advanced solid tumor such as melanoma, head and neck, liver or kidney cancer. CDR3 sequence (DNA): TGTGCCAGCAGCCCCCGACAGGCGTCGAACACTGAAGCTTTCTTT. This gives the protein CASSPRQASNTEAFF.